The rows below give T cell receptor beta chains drawn from one sample of a study of blood T cell repertoires in COVID-19. The table came from immunoSEQ multiplex PCR; TCRdb's copy has only in-frame clones and leaves some out. The table has about 52,000 clones, approximately 80% seen once. Sequencing was carried out using peripheral blood. The receptors shown here come from a man between 65 and 85 years old with active COVID-19. Each CDR3 is given with its conserved first and last residue. A D gene is named only where the DNA matches it firmly. Size tells how often a clone was seen (once, few, many) or the class of an expanded clone, and some rows leave it out.

D	size	V	J	DNA	CDR3
TRBD1	.	TRBV4-1	TRBJ2-2	TGCGCCAGCAGCCGCCTGGGACAGGTGCTCGGCGGGGAGCTGTTTTTT	CASSRLGQVLGGELFF
TRBD1	.	TRBV7-8	TRBJ2-7	TGTGCCAGCCAGGACAGGCTCTACGAGCAGTACTTC	CASQDRLYEQYF
TRBD2	few	TRBV9	TRBJ2-3	TGTGCCAGCAGCGTTAGCGGGGGGGCCGCAGATACGCAGTATTTT	CASSVSGGAADTQYF
TRBD1	.	TRBV2	TRBJ2-7	TGTGCCAGCAGACAGGGGGCCTCCTACGAGCAGTACTTC	CASRQGASYEQYF
.	.	TRBV5-1	TRBJ2-3	TGCGCCAGCAGCTTTCGGACTAGCACAGATACGCAGTATTTT	CASSFRTSTDTQYF
.	.	TRBV3-1/TRBV3-2	TRBJ2-7	TGTGCCAGCAGCCAAGCCGGTTCTGGCAGGCCCTACGAGCAGTACTTC	CASSQAGSGRPYEQYF
.	.	TRBV10-3	TRBJ1-6	TGTGCCATCAGTGATTCGGATTCACCCCTCCACTTT	CAISDSDSPLHF
TRBD1	once	TRBV2	TRBJ2-3	TGTGCCAGCAGGTTTCACCGGGACAGAGACACAGATACGCAGTATTTT	CASRFHRDRDTDTQYF
.	.	TRBV12-3/TRBV12-4	TRBJ1-1	TGTGCCAGTCGTGCGGGCACTGAAGCTTTCTTT	CASRAGTEAFF
.	.	TRBV28	TRBJ2-7	TGTGCCAGCAGTTTAGACAAAACCTACGAGCAGTACTTC	CASSLDKTYEQYF
.	.	TRBV21-1	TRBJ2-5	TGTGCCAGCAGCAGGAGGGGGCACCAAGAGACCCAGTACTTC	CASSRRGHQETQYF
.	few	TRBV19	TRBJ2-2	TGTGCCAGTAGTTACGGACAGACCGGGGAGCTGTTTTTT	CASSYGQTGELFF
.	.	TRBV11-3	TRBJ2-7	TGTGCCAGCAGCTTTTCAGGTGATGCCTACGAGCAGTACTTC	CASSFSGDAYEQYF
TRBD1	.	TRBV4-3	TRBJ2-2	TGCGCCAGCAGCCAATGGGTGACAGGGGTCACCGGGGAGCTGTTTTTT	CASSQWVTGVTGELFF
TRBD1	.	TRBV2	TRBJ1-2	TGTGCCAGCACTCGGACAGGGGCCAACCTGAACTATGGCTACACCTTC	CASTRTGANLNYGYTF
.	.	TRBV2	TRBJ1-1	TGTGCCAGCAGTGACCTCTCGGGGGACACTGAAGCTTTCTTT	CASSDLSGDTEAFF
TRBD2	.	TRBV5-4	TRBJ2-1	TGTGCCAGCAGCGTTACTAGCGGGGGGTACAATGAGCAGTTCTTC	CASSVTSGGYNEQFF
.	.	TRBV6-5	TRBJ2-1	TGTGCCAGCCGGAAACAGGGCTACAATGAGCAGTTCTTC	CASRKQGYNEQFF
.	.	TRBV29-1	TRBJ1-4	TGCAGCGTTGTCGAGCGAAATGAAAAACTGTTTTTT	CSVVERNEKLFF
TRBD1	.	TRBV28	TRBJ2-7	TGTGCCAGCAGTTCACGACAGGGGCAGGACGAGCAGTACTTC	CASSSRQGQDEQYF
TRBD1	.	TRBV10-3	TRBJ1-4	TGTGCCATCAGTGAATCAGCCGACAGGGCGCTTTTTTTT	CAISESADRALFF
.	.	TRBV7-3	TRBJ2-1	TGTGCCAGCATCAACTCGGGAATCCGATCGTTCTTC	CASINSGIRSFF
.	.	TRBV6-5	TRBJ1-4	TGTGCCAGCAGTTACTTGGGGGGGCCCAATGAAAAACTGTTTTTT	CASSYLGGPNEKLFF
.	few	TRBV4-3	TRBJ2-2	TGCGCCAGCAGCCAAGCCCTAGCGAGGAACACCGGGGAGCTGTTTTTT	CASSQALARNTGELFF
.	.	TRBV7-3	TRBJ2-3	TGTGCCAGCAGCTTAGTGAGTGGTACAGCAGATACGCAGTATTTT	CASSLVSGTADTQYF
.	.	TRBV6-5	TRBJ2-2	TGTGCCAGCAGGACTGGGAACACCGGGGAGCTGTTTTTT	CASRTGNTGELFF
.	.	TRBV19	TRBJ2-7	TGTGCCAGTAGTATAGGATTTGTCGGAGTCGTAATGGACGAGCAGTACTTC	CASSIGFVGVVMDEQYF
.	.	TRBV20-1	TRBJ2-7	TGCAGTGCTAGTGGTGGCGGGGGCGTAACCTACGAGCAGTACTTC	CSASGGGGVTYEQYF
.	few	TRBV21-1	TRBJ2-7	TGTGCCAGCAGCGCCTCAGGGCACGAGCAGTACTTC	CASSASGHEQYF
.	.	TRBV30	TRBJ1-1	TGTGCCTGGAGTTGGGGAGAGAACACTGAAGCTTTCTTT	CAWSWGENTEAFF
.	.	TRBV10-3	TRBJ1-2	TGTGCCACAGGGGAGGGTCTGGTTATTGGGGGCTACACCTTC	CATGEGLVIGGYTF
.	.	TRBV7-2	TRBJ2-5	TGTGCCAGCAGCCTCGACAGGACCCAAGAGACCCAGTACTTC	CASSLDRTQETQYF
TRBD1	.	TRBV6-4	TRBJ2-1	TGTGCCAGCAGTGACCGGACAGGGGGAAGGAATGAGCAGTTCTTC	CASSDRTGGRNEQFF
.	few	TRBV2	TRBJ1-4	TGTGCCAGCAGGGTGACAGAGACAACTAATGAAAAACTGTTTTTT	CASRVTETTNEKLFF
TRBD1	.	TRBV7-2	TRBJ2-1	TGTGCCAGCAGCCCGGGGACAGGGAATAACAATGAGCAGTTCTTC	CASSPGTGNNNEQFF
.	.	TRBV7-2	TRBJ1-6	TGTGCCAGCAGCTTCCGGACAGCAGATTCACCCCTCCACTTT	CASSFRTADSPLHF
.	.	TRBV7-9	TRBJ1-1	TGTGCCAGCAGCGCCGAAGGACAGACTGAAGCTTTCTTT	CASSAEGQTEAFF
TRBD2	.	TRBV5-5	TRBJ2-5	TGTGCCAGCAGCGGGACTAGCGGGGGGGCTCAAAAGACCCAGTACTTC	CASSGTSGGAQKTQYF
.	.	TRBV7-2	TRBJ2-3	TGTGCCAGCAGCCCGGCCGCGTTTCGGGGAGATACGCAGTATTTT	CASSPAAFRGDTQYF
.	.	TRBV2	TRBJ1-6	TGTGCCAGCAGCGGTCCGCCCCGACAGTTAGGGTCACCCCTCCACTTT	CASSGPPRQLGSPLHF
.	.	TRBV7-2	TRBJ1-1	TGTGCCAGCAGCCAAGTGGGGGGGGTCGCTGAAGCTTTCTTT	CASSQVGGVAEAFF
TRBD2	.	TRBV7-6	TRBJ2-2	TGTGCCAGCAGCGCCCCGACTAGCCTCACCGGGGAGCTGTTTTTT	CASSAPTSLTGELFF
TRBD2	.	TRBV29-1	TRBJ2-5	TGCAGCGTCCGACTAGCGGGGGGGCAAGAGACCCAGTACTTC	CSVRLAGGQETQYF
TRBD1	.	TRBV5-5	TRBJ2-1	TGTGCCAGCAGCGTACAGGGGGCGGGGAATGAGCAGTTCTTC	CASSVQGAGNEQFF
TRBD2	.	TRBV18	TRBJ2-1	TGTGCCAGCTCACGGACTAGCGGGGGGGCCCACTCCTACAATGAGCAGTTCTTC	CASSRTSGGAHSYNEQFF
.	.	TRBV7-9	TRBJ1-4	TGTGCCAGCAGCCCTCCGGGGGATGAAAAACTGTTTTTT	CASSPPGDEKLFF
.	.	TRBV24-1	TRBJ2-4	TGTGCCACCAGTGGATCCGGAAACATTCAGTACTTC	CATSGSGNIQYF
.	.	TRBV6-5	TRBJ2-1	TGTGCCAGCAGTCGTGATAGGGGAGGCTACAATGAGCAGTTCTTC	CASSRDRGGYNEQFF
TRBD2	.	TRBV5-5	TRBJ2-5	TGTGCCAGCAGCCCGGGACTAGCGGGGGGCCAAGAGACCCAGTACTTC	CASSPGLAGGQETQYF
.	.	TRBV7-3	TRBJ1-2	TGTGCCAGCAGCCACTTGACAGGAACCCTCTATGGCTACACCTTC	CASSHLTGTLYGYTF
.	.	TRBV4-1	TRBJ1-5	TGCGCCAGCAGCCAAGTCACAGGGAGCAATCAGCCCCAGCATTTT	CASSQVTGSNQPQHF
.	.	TRBV30	TRBJ1-1	TGTGCCTGGAGTATCGGGAGTACGGGGGGTTTT	CAWSIGSTGGF
.	once	TRBV11-1	TRBJ1-2	TGTGCCAGCAGCCAAAGCCAGGGTGGCTACACCTTC	CASSQSQGGYTF
.	.	TRBV6-5	TRBJ1-5	TGTGCCAGCAGCCGGCAGGGCTTTAGCAATCAGCCCCAGCATTTT	CASSRQGFSNQPQHF
.	.	TRBV6-2/TRBV6-3	TRBJ2-7	TGTGCCAGCAGCATGGGCGGGACCTGGGACGAGCAGTACTTC	CASSMGGTWDEQYF
.	.	TRBV7-9	TRBJ2-5	TGTGCCAGCAGCTTCGACAGGTACCAAGAGACCCAGTACTTC	CASSFDRYQETQYF
.	.	TRBV4-1	TRBJ2-3	TGCGCCAGCAGCCAAGCGTCCAGGGGCAGCACAGATACGCAGTATTTT	CASSQASRGSTDTQYF
.	.	TRBV27	TRBJ2-3	TGTGCCAGCAGTTTATGGGGGGACCGCACAGATACGCAGTATTTT	CASSLWGDRTDTQYF